The 16 T cell receptor beta chains presented below share a single source sample, sequenced in a study of blood T cell repertoires in COVID-19 (dated by TCRdb to the early 2020s). Libraries were built with the immunoSEQ multiplex PCR assay. TCRdb stores this immuneACCESS table with in-frame sequences only. Part of the clones is absent; in the studies checked, under half of the shortfall reflects unresolved V genes, and no reason is known for the rest. Counted in this sample were under 250,000 clones; 65% to 85% of them appeared once. Jointly, the top ten make up approximately 3% of the sample. Sequencing input: peripheral blood. Receptors were obtained from a woman aged 25 to 45 who had recovered from COVID-19.

The chain combines TRBV4-2 with TRBJ1-3, with TRBD1 matching 7 bases. V gave up 3 bases and J gave up 8 bases; unmatched junction bases: 7. CDR1 is LGHNA, CDR2 YNFKEQ, per germline. The CDR3 has 14 residues. CDR3 DNA sequence: TGTGCCAGCAGCCAGGCAGGGGGAGGAGACACCATATATTTT. Amino acids: CASSQAGGGDTIYF.

CDR3 nucleotide sequence: TGTGCCAGCAGTGCGACAGGATGGGGTGAAAAACTGTTTTTT. It translates to CASSATGWGEKLFF. The chain uses TRBV2 and TRBJ1-4; maybe TRBD1 (6 bases). The CDR3 length is 14 residues. Trimming took 4 bases from V and 7 from J, leaving 13 bases between them. The V gene's germline CDR1 is SNHLY and CDR2 FYNNEI.

This clone came up a few times. The chain uses TRBV3-1 (or the pseudogene TRBV3-2) and TRBJ1-6; D may be TRBD1 (6 bases). The CDR3 covers 16 residues. The ends were cut back, 4 bases at V and 7 bases at J, with 17 bases in the middle. CDR1 and CDR2 (germline): LGHDT, YNNKEL (reference sequence). This CDR3 is CASSPGTGPWNSPLHF. CDR3 nucleotide sequence: TGTGCCAGCAGCCCAGGAACAGGGCCTTGGAATTCACCCCTCCACTTT.

This sequence joins TRBV28 and TRBJ2-3; D is ambiguous. The V gene's germline CDR1 is MDHEN and CDR2 SYDVKM. Trimming removed 3 bases at V and 1 base at J, with 11 bases between. The CDR3 has 15 amino acids. In DNA, the CDR3 is TGTGCCAGCAGTTTTCTATATTCCCGCACAGATACGCAGTATTTT. Translated, it gives CASSFLYSRTDTQYF. The full variable domain, rest sourced from reference TRBV28 and TRBJ2-3, is DVKVTQSSRYLVKRTGEKVFLECVQDMDHENMFWYRQDPGLGLRLIYFSYDVKMKEKGDIPEGYSVSREKKERFSLILESASTNQTSMYLCASSFLYSRTDTQYFGPGTRLTVL.

The sample holds a few counts of this clone. The chain couples TRBV3-1 (or the pseudogene TRBV3-2) to TRBJ2-1, with 10 positions matching TRBD2. Germline V lookup: CDR1 LGHDT, CDR2 YNNKEL (reference sequence). Trimming at V came to 4 bases and at J to 4 bases, leaving 7 bases not matched to a gene. The CDR3 is made up of 16 amino acids. CDR3 in DNA: TGTGCCAGCAGCCCATTAGCGGGGGGAACTTACAATGAGCAGTTCTTC. Protein sequence: CASSPLAGGTYNEQFF.

This chain uses TRBV15 with TRBJ1-5, with TRBD1 identical over 9 bases. Germline CDR1 is LNHNV and CDR2 is YYDKDF (reference sequence). V lost 3 bases, J lost 2 bases, and 2 bases stayed unmatched. The CDR3 runs to 15 residues. In nucleotides, the CDR3 is TGTGCCACCAGCAGTTGGACAGGGGGCAATCAGCCCCAGCATTTT. Translation gives CATSSWTGGNQPQHF.

The V gene is TRBV6-4, the J gene TRBJ2-2, with a tentative D call TRBD2 (6 bases). The germline gives CDR1 MRHNA, CDR2 SNTAGT. V was cut by 5 bases and J by 4 bases, with 14 bases left in between. This CDR3 comprises 15 residues. The CDR3 bases are TGTGCCAGCAGTCCCGGGACTTTCCTCACCGGGGAGCTGTTTTTT. As protein: CASSPGTFLTGELFF.

The CDR3 reads CASRSLVDTQYF. The CDR3, as DNA: TGTGCCAGCAGGTCCTTAGTGGATACGCAGTATTTT. The chain links TRBV28 to TRBJ2-3; D call uncertain. Germline CDR1 is MDHEN and CDR2 is SYDVKM. Between the trimmed V and J ends, which lost 6 bases and 6 bases, there was a span of 10 bases. The CDR3 is 12 amino acids.

The rearrangement joins TRBV15 to TRBJ2-3; D call uncertain. The V and J ends lost 2 bases and 0 bases respectively, with 3 bases between them. Germline lookup yields CDR1 LNHNV and CDR2 YYDKDF (reference sequence). This CDR3 contains 13 residues. The CDR3 loop reads CATSRTSTDTQYF. CDR3 bases: TGTGCCACCAGCAGAACTAGCACAGATACGCAGTATTTT.

The chain is built from TRBV7-3 and TRBJ2-1; 12 bases map to TRBD2. There are 14 residues in the CDR3. After removal of 5 bases from V and 10 bases from J, the junction contained 6 bases not matched to a gene. CDR1 is SGHTA and CDR2 is FQGTGA in the germline V gene. For the CDR3, the DNA is TGTGCCAGCAGCCCGACTAGCGGGAGTCGAGAGCAGTTCTTC. Protein sequence: CASSPTSGSREQFF.

This rearrangement joins TRBV19 to TRBJ2-4, with 7 bases identical to TRBD2. V was pared by 3 bases and J by 9 bases, with 5 bases of the junction left unmatched. CDR1 is LNHDA and CDR2 is SQIVND in the germline V gene (reference sequence). The CDR3 contains 13 residues. The CDR3 DNA sequence: TGTGCCAGTAGTATCCCTTGGGGGGGCATTCAGTACTTC. Its protein product is CASSIPWGGIQYF.

V and J are TRBV10-3 and TRBJ1-1, with unresolved D. Germline loops: CDR1 ENHRY, CDR2 SYGVKD. Trimming left V 1 base short and J 2 bases short, with 8 bases between. The CDR3 has 14 residues. The chain's CDR3 is CAISEWRDNTEAFF. DNA for the CDR3: TGTGCCATCAGTGAGTGGCGGGATAACACTGAAGCTTTCTTT.

This clone was recorded a few times. The V and J genes are TRBV6-1 and TRBJ2-7; TRBD2 matches at 7 bases. The CDR3 length is 13 residues. Germline loops: CDR1 MNHNS, CDR2 SASEGT. The V segment lost 7 bases and the J segment 6 bases; nucleotides outside the gene matches: 9. The chain's CDR3 is CASTGGSKSEQYF. DNA of the CDR3: TGTGCCAGCACGGGCGGGAGTAAGTCCGAGCAGTACTTC.

V and J are TRBV9 and TRBJ1-2; TRBD1 aligns across 7 bases. Germline assignment: CDR1 SGDLS and CDR2 YYNGEE. V gave up 0 bases and J gave up 0 bases; unmatched junction bases: 11. The CDR3 runs to 18 residues. Here the CDR3 DNA reads TGTGCCAGCAGCGTAGGTCGGGACAGAGACTATACTAACTATGGCTACACCTTC. Translation gives CASSVGRDRDYTNYGYTF. The full variable domain, completed using reference TRBV9 and TRBJ1-2, is DSGVTQTPKHLITATGQRVTLRCSPRSGDLSVYWYQQSLDQGLQFLIQYYNGEERAKGNILERFSAQQFPDLHSELNLSSLELGDSALYFCASSVGRDRDYTNYGYTFGSGTRLTVV.

The V call is TRBV28, the J call TRBJ2-5; TRBD2 matches 13 bases. The CDR3 extends over 14 amino acids. V lost 10 bases, J lost 1 base, and 3 bases stayed unmatched. In germline, CDR1 is MDHEN, CDR2 SYDVKM. In nucleotides, the CDR3 is TGTGCCACCGGGACTAGCGGGACCCAAGAGACCCAGTACTTC. This gives the protein CATGTSGTQETQYF.

The rearrangement joins TRBV28 to TRBJ1-1; a possible D gene is TRBD1 (6 bases). The CDR3 spans 15 residues. Per germline, CDR1 MDHEN and CDR2 SYDVKM. V lost 4 bases to trimming and J lost 0 bases, with 12 bases between them. The CDR3 here is CASSSPTGVNTEAFF. The DNA for the CDR3 is TGTGCCAGCAGTTCGCCGACAGGAGTGAACACTGAAGCTTTCTTT.